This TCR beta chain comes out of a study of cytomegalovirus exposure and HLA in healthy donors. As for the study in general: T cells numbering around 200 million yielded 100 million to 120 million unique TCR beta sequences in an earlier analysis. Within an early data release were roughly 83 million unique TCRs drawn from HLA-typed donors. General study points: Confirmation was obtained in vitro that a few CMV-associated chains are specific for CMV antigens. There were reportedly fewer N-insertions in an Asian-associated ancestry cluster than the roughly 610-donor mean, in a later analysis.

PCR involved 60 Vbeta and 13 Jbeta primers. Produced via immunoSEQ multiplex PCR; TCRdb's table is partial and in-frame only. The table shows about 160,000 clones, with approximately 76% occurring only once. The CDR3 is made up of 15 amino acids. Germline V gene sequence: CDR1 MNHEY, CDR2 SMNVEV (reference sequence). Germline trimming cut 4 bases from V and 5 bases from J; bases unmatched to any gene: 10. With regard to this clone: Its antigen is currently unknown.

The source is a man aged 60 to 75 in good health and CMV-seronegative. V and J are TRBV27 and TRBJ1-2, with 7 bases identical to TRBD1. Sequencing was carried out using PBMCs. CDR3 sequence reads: CASSSRWDSVYGYTF. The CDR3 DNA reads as TGTGCCAGCAGTTCCCGATGGGACAGCGTATATGGCTACACCTTC.